The 30 T cell receptor beta chains presented below share a single source sample, sequenced in a study of vaccination effects on CD4 cells after COVID-19. Prior to sequencing, the ViraFEST assay stimulated PBMC with viral peptide pools, which expanded the antigen-specific CD4+ T cells. Culture lasted about ten days before CD4+ T cell isolation. In the vaccine recipients, nucleocapsid antibodies were negative and there was no prior SARS-CoV-2 infection. Their antigen targets remain unknown. The protocol was immunoSEQ multiplex PCR, while the TCRdb copy is restricted to in-frame clones and leaves out a portion. Seen here are 40,000 to 45,000 clones, around 68% observed once, and the top ten hold 20% to 30%. The sample in question was CD4+ T cells from PBMCs cultured with HCoV-OC43 spike peptides, obtained before COVID-19 vaccination. Described subset: HCoV-OC43 spike overlapping peptide pool stimulation. The receptors come from a human donor who received a COVID-19 vaccine.

The gene calls are TRBV5-5 and TRBJ1-2; possibly TRBD1 for D (6 bases). CDR3 length equals 15 residues. Looked up from germline, CDR1 is SGHKS and CDR2 is YYEKEE (reference sequence). V was cut by 2 bases and J by 6 bases, with 17 bases left in between. CDR3 DNA sequence: TGTGCCAGCAGCTTAGCACAGGGAATCTTTGATGGCTACACCTTC. Translating gives CASSLAQGIFDGYTF. Full variable domain (rest looked up from reference TRBV5-5 and TRBJ1-2): DAGVTQSPTHLIKTRGQQVTLRCSPISGHKSVSWYQQVLGQGPQFIFQYYEKEERGRGNFPDRFSARQFPNYSSELNVNALLLGDSALYLCASSLAQGIFDGYTFGSGTRLTVV.

The chain carries TRBV5-1 and TRBJ2-5, with D perhaps TRBD1 (7 bases). The CDR3 extends over 12 amino acids. The V gene's germline CDR1 is SGHRS and CDR2 YFSETQ. The V and J ends lost 6 bases and 5 bases respectively, with 11 bases between them. CDR3 loop: CASTPGGETQYF. CDR3 in DNA: TGCGCCAGCACCCCAGGGGGGGAGACCCAGTACTTC.

The CDR3 here is CASSFLGQGGGQPQHF. CDR3 DNA: TGTGCCAGCAGTTTCCTAGGACAGGGAGGAGGGCAGCCCCAGCATTTT. The V gene is TRBV28, the J gene TRBJ1-5, with 8 bases identical to TRBD1. V trimming: 3 bases; J trimming: 7 bases; junction bases outside the gene matches: 11. This CDR3 is built from 16 residues. Germline loops: CDR1 MDHEN, CDR2 SYDVKM. Supplemented by reference TRBV28 and TRBJ1-5, the full variable domain reads DVKVTQSSRYLVKRTGEKVFLECVQDMDHENMFWYRQDPGLGLRLIYFSYDVKMKEKGDIPEGYSVSREKKERFSLILESASTNQTSMYLCASSFLGQGGGQPQHFGDGTRLSIL.

The V and J genes are TRBV5-6 and TRBJ1-2; no clear D. V lost 2 bases and J 0 bases, leaving 17 bases between the germline ends. The CDR3 extends over 17 amino acids. Germline V gene lookup returns CDR1 SGHDT and CDR2 YYEEEE. CDR3: CASSLRQLLTSNYGYTF. The CDR3 nucleotides read TGTGCCAGCAGCTTACGACAACTACTAACCTCTAACTATGGCTACACCTTC.

The rearrangement uses TRBV7-2 and TRBJ2-3; D not certain. V dropped 4 bases and J dropped 12 bases, with 11 bases sitting between them. The CDR3 runs to 11 residues. Looked up from germline, CDR1 is SGHTA and CDR2 is FQGNSA. CDR3 sequence reads: CASSSGGDQYF. The CDR3, as DNA: TGTGCCAGCAGCTCGGGTGGAGACCAGTATTTT.

This chain connects TRBV20-1 to TRBJ2-7; 9 bases align to TRBD2. The J segment lost 7 bases and the V segment lost 3 bases, leaving 13 bases of the junction unmatched. Germline CDR1 and CDR2: DFQATT and SNEGSKA (reference sequence). The CDR3 is 15 amino acids. CDR3 coding DNA: TGCAGTGCTAGTCCGGCTAGCGGGAAGGTAAGGGAGCAGTACTTC. Protein sequence: CSASPASGKVREQYF.

V is TRBV5-1 and J is TRBJ2-5; the match to TRBD2 covers 7 bases. The CDR3 loop spans 15 amino acids. V shed 0 bases and J 4 bases; nucleotides not matched to a gene: 6. The V gene's germline CDR1 is SGHRS and CDR2 YFSETQ. CDR3 residues: CASSLEAGRGETQYF. The CDR3, as DNA: TGCGCCAGCAGCTTGGAGGCGGGGAGGGGAGAGACCCAGTACTTC.

Only a few counts were recorded for this clone. The chain joins TRBV28 to TRBJ2-3, with D tentatively TRBD2 (5 bases). This CDR3 is built from 16 residues. Germline V lookup: CDR1 MDHEN, CDR2 SYDVKM. Trimming shortened V by 4 bases and J by 0 bases, and 14 bases separated the two germline ends. In DNA form, the CDR3 reads TGTGCCAGCAGTTCCCTGGGGAGCTTAAGCACAGATACGCAGTATTTT. Translated: CASSSLGSLSTDTQYF.

This chain connects TRBV5-5 to TRBJ2-1; D ambiguous. The CDR3 sequence is 16 residues long. Germline V gene sequence: CDR1 SGHKS, CDR2 YYEKEE (reference sequence). Trimming stripped 7 bases from V and 4 bases from J, with 21 bases between. This CDR3 is CASSRGSGEGYNEQFF. Written as DNA, the CDR3 is TGTGCCAGCTCCCGAGGTAGTGGGGAAGGTTACAATGAGCAGTTCTTC.

This chain connects TRBV5-1 to TRBJ2-7; D uncertain. The CDR3 extends over 15 amino acids. Trimming cost V 1 base and J 0 bases, with 11 bases left between them. Germline CDR1 SGHRS, CDR2 YFSETQ. The CDR3 spells CASSLSPVSSYEQYF. The CDR3 DNA is TGCGCCAGCAGCTTGTCTCCAGTAAGCTCCTACGAGCAGTACTTC.

J is TRBJ2-3 and V is TRBV18; TRBD1 matches 8 bases. This CDR3 comprises 15 residues. Trimming cost V 2 bases and J 1 base; bases outside gene matches: 2. Germline values: CDR1 KGHSH, CDR2 LQKENI. The CDR3 protein is CASSPKQGGTDTQYF. For the CDR3, the DNA is TGTGCCAGCTCACCAAAACAGGGGGGCACAGATACGCAGTATTTT.

This clone turned up a few times. The chain recombines TRBV6-5 with TRBJ1-5, with D possibly being TRBD1 (6 bases). Trimming took 5 bases from V and 14 from J, leaving 16 bases between them. Looked up from germline, CDR1 is MNHEY and CDR2 is SVGAGI. The CDR3 consists of 12 residues. The DNA for the CDR3 is TGTGCCAGCAGTAGCGAGCAGGGGAGGGAGCATTTT. This codes for CASSSEQGREHF.

The gene calls are TRBV2 and TRBJ1-4, with D possibly being TRBD1 (5 bases). This CDR3 comprises 14 residues. Germline CDR1 reads SNHLY; CDR2 reads FYNNEI. Trimming stripped 4 bases from V and 10 bases from J, with 16 bases between. CDR3 amino acids: CASSAAGGRGKLFF. DNA for the CDR3: TGTGCCAGCAGTGCGGCCGGGGGACGTGGAAAACTGTTTTTT.

This clone occurred once. One junction end disagrees with the germline gene, perhaps due to a read error. The chain has TRBV7-7 and TRBJ2-2; no clear D. The CDR3 runs to 13 residues. Germline assignment: CDR1 SSHAT and CDR2 FNYEAQ (reference sequence). The CDR3 is CASSSVRTGELFF. The CDR3 coding sequence is TGTGCTAGCAGCTCCGTCCGAACCGGGGAGCTGTTTTTT.

The chain links TRBV5-6 to TRBJ1-2; D perhaps matches TRBD1 (6 bases). The germline CDR1 and CDR2 sequences are SGHDT and YYEEEE. Trimming cost V 0 bases and J 3 bases, with 6 bases left between them. The CDR3 runs to 13 residues. CDR3 sequence: CASSLGTDYGYTF. The CDR3 bases are TGTGCCAGCAGCTTGGGGACAGACTATGGCTACACCTTC. The full variable domain, in which reference TRBV5-6 and TRBJ1-2 provide the parts outside the CDR3, is DAGVTQSPTHLIKTRGQQVTLRCSPKSGHDTVSWYQQALGQGPQFIFQYYEEEERQRGNFPDRFSGHQFPNYSSELNVNALLLGDSALYLCASSLGTDYGYTFGSGTRLTVV.

In its sample, this clone was seen once. The CDR3 nucleotides read TGCGCCAGCAGCTTGTACTCCCCAGATACGCAGTATTTT. This encodes CASSLYSPDTQYF. The rearrangement uses TRBV5-1 and TRBJ2-3; D not certain. The CDR3 is made up of 13 amino acids. Trimming left V 1 base short and J 4 bases short, with 7 bases between. Per the germline V gene, CDR1 is SGHRS and CDR2 is YFSETQ.

This clone occurred a few times. The chain combines TRBV3-1 (or the pseudogene TRBV3-2) with TRBJ1-1, with D possibly being TRBD1 (5 bases). Trimming left V 1 base short and J 11 bases short, with 17 bases between. CDR3 length equals 14 residues. CDR1 and CDR2 (germline): LGHDT, YNNKEL (reference sequence). The CDR3 region has the DNA TGTGCCAGCAGCCAAGGACAGCGCTTCGGGACCGCTTTCTTT. This sequence encodes CASSQGQRFGTAFF.

The CDR3 DNA follows: TGTGCCAGCAGCTTCGAACTGACAGGACCCTACGAGCAGTACTTC. Translated: CASSFELTGPYEQYF. V gene TRBV5-5 combines with J gene TRBJ2-7; a weak D match, TRBD1 (6 bases). CDR1 and CDR2 from the germline V gene are SGHKS and YYEKEE (reference sequence). V was shortened by 2 bases and J by 2 bases, with 14 bases between the two germline ends. The length of the CDR3 is 15 residues.

V is TRBV7-2 and J is TRBJ2-3; 13 bases line up with TRBD2. Trimming cost V 1 base and J 7 bases; bases outside gene matches: 5. The CDR3 consists of 16 residues. Germline-derived CDR1 and CDR2 are SGHTA and FQGNSA. The CDR3 DNA reads as TGTGCCAGCAGCTTAGGGAAACTAGCGGGGGGGAATACGCAGTATTTT. Translation gives CASSLGKLAGGNTQYF.

The CDR3 is CASSLLQWNNEQFF. The DNA for the CDR3 is TGTGCCAGCAGCTTACTGCAGTGGAACAATGAGCAGTTCTTC. The chain links TRBV11-2 to TRBJ2-1; D ambiguous. CDR1 and CDR2 from the germline V gene are SGHAT and FQNNGV. The ends were cut back, 2 bases at V and 5 bases at J, with 10 bases in the middle. The CDR3 is 14 amino acids.

The V call is TRBV4-1, the J call TRBJ1-2; D might be TRBD1 (6 bases). Germline V CDR1 and CDR2: MGHRA, YSYEKL. Trimming took 0 bases from V and 8 from J, leaving 19 bases between them. This CDR3 has 16 amino acids. CDR3 coding DNA: TGCGCCAGCAGCCAAGAGGGTTACTTCAGGGGAAGCGGCTACACCTTC. The encoded protein is CASSQEGYFRGSGYTF.

V usage is TRBV6-5 and J usage is TRBJ2-7; 7 nucleotides match TRBD1. CDR1 MNHEY and CDR2 SVGAGI come from the germline V gene. The junction had 5 bases not matched to a gene; V was cut back by 6 bases and J by 0 bases. The CDR3 is made up of 14 amino acids. CDR3 loop: CASSETGNSYEQYF. The CDR3 DNA reads as TGTGCCAGCAGCGAGACAGGGAACTCCTACGAGCAGTACTTC.

The chain carries TRBV9 and TRBJ2-2, with D possibly TRBD2 on 6 matching bases. The V gene lost 0 bases and the J gene lost 6 bases, with 12 bases spanning the gap. Germline V gene sequence: CDR1 SGDLS, CDR2 YYNGEE. The CDR3 sequence is 15 residues long. The CDR3 protein is CASSVGMEGSGELFF. The CDR3 nucleotides are TGTGCCAGCAGCGTAGGGATGGAGGGCTCCGGGGAGCTGTTTTTT.

The chain has TRBV23-1 and TRBJ2-7, with TRBD2 as a possible D gene (6 bases). TRBV23-1 is known as an ORF, though its function is uncertain. Trimming took off 3 bases at V and 6 bases at J, with 15 bases between the two ends. The length of the CDR3 is 14 residues. The CDR3 DNA reads as TGCGCCAGCAGTCATTCCAGGGAGGAGGGCGAGCAGTACTTC. Translating it yields CASSHSREEGEQYF.

The V call is TRBV7-6, the J call TRBJ2-2; D unresolved. Germline V CDR1 and CDR2: SGHVS, FNYEAQ. The V gene lost 1 base and the J gene lost 7 bases, with 10 bases spanning the gap. The CDR3 is 14 residues long. The CDR3 nucleotides read TGTGCCAGCAGCTTAGTGGGGAAGAACGGGGAGCTGTTTTTT. It encodes CASSLVGKNGELFF.

The chain is built from TRBV29-1 and TRBJ2-1, with D perhaps given as TRBD1 or TRBD2 (7 bases each). The CDR3 sequence is 14 residues long. Trimming stripped 4 bases from V and 7 bases from J, with 17 bases between. Germline CDR1 SQVTM, CDR2 ANQGSEA. The CDR3 here is CSVVGGGSGNEQFF. The CDR3 nucleotides are TGCAGCGTTGTAGGGGGCGGGAGTGGTAATGAGCAGTTCTTC.

The chain joins TRBV28 to TRBJ1-1; a weak D match, TRBD1 (5 bases). V lost 5 bases, J lost 5 bases, and 15 bases lay in between. This CDR3 region has 14 residues. Germline V gene data show CDR1 as MDHEN and CDR2 as SYDVKM. CDR3 sequence: CASSAQGIATEAFF. CDR3 nucleotides: TGTGCCAGCAGTGCCCAGGGTATTGCAACTGAAGCTTTCTTT.

V and J are TRBV4-3 and TRBJ1-6, with D tentatively TRBD1 (5 bases). The CDR3 is made up of 16 amino acids. V was clipped by 0 bases and J by 6 bases, with 12 bases between them. Germline CDR1 reads LGHNA; CDR2 reads YSLEER. The CDR3 reads CASSQDRARVNSPLHF. The CDR3 nucleotides read TGCGCCAGCAGCCAAGATAGGGCCAGGGTTAATTCACCCCTCCACTTT.

The V call is TRBV5-1, the J call TRBJ1-6; D is unclear. With 1 base removed from V and 0 bases from J, the gap between germline ends came to 11 bases. The CDR3 runs to 17 residues. Germline lookup yields CDR1 SGHRS and CDR2 YFSETQ. The CDR3 bases are TGCGCCAGCAGCTTGATGGAGGCGAGCTCCTATAATTCACCCCTCCACTTT. Protein: CASSLMEASSYNSPLHF.

The chain recombines TRBV19 with TRBJ1-2; the match to TRBD1 covers 12 bases. The CDR3 spans 16 residues. Germline loops: CDR1 LNHDA, CDR2 SQIVND (reference sequence). Trimming at V came to 6 bases and at J to 7 bases, leaving 12 bases not matched to a gene. The CDR3 protein is CASSITGTGGRGGYTF. DNA for the CDR3: TGTGCCAGTAGCATCACCGGGACAGGGGGCAGAGGTGGCTACACCTTC.